A single sample is the source of the 23 T cell receptor beta chains below, sequenced in a study of preoperative IRX-2 immunotherapy in early breast cancer. The protocol was immunoSEQ multiplex PCR, while the TCRdb copy is restricted to in-frame clones and leaves out a portion. This table has around 62,000 clones, approximately 93% appearing once. The treatment denotes: preoperative locoregional IRX-2 cytokine immunotherapy. Sample acquisition took place from a patient treated with IRX-2 immunotherapy. The receptors were gathered from a human donor with breast cancer.

The chain recombines TRBV7-9 with TRBJ2-1, with D possibly matching TRBD2 (6 bases). CDR1 and CDR2 (germline): SEHNR, FQNEAQ (reference sequence). The CDR3 runs 15 residues. Trimming took off 2 bases at V and 4 bases at J, with 12 bases between the two ends. The CDR3 region is CASSLISGPYNEQFF. CDR3 in DNA: TGTGCCAGCAGCTTAATAAGCGGGCCTTACAATGAGCAGTTCTTC.

This clone was seen once. This rearrangement joins TRBV4-1 to TRBJ1-4, with a tentative D call TRBD1 (5 bases). There are 15 residues in the CDR3. V was trimmed by 3 bases and J by 4 bases, leaving 12 bases between them. Per germline, CDR1 MGHRA and CDR2 YSYEKL. CDR3 region: CASSHPGQLNEKLFF. The CDR3 nucleotides are TGCGCCAGCAGCCACCCTGGACAACTTAATGAAAAACTGTTTTTT.

This clone was seen once. The rearrangement links TRBV7-2 to TRBJ2-7; 9 bases are a match to TRBD1. Trimming at V came to 5 bases and at J to 2 bases, leaving 4 bases not matched to a gene. The CDR3 has 14 residues. Germline V lookup: CDR1 SGHTA, CDR2 FQGNSA. Written as DNA, the CDR3 is TGTGCCAGCAGCAAGGACAGGGGTGCCTACGAGCAGTACTTC. This encodes CASSKDRGAYEQYF.

The chain is built from TRBV7-3 and TRBJ2-3; D unclear. V lost 1 base and J lost 2, with 10 bases in between. The CDR3 has 15 residues. Germline CDR1 and CDR2: SGHTA and FQGTGA. Written as DNA, the CDR3 is TGTGCCAGCAGCTTAATTGCCGAGAACACAGATACGCAGTATTTT. This codes for CASSLIAENTDTQYF.

The chain combines TRBV15 with TRBJ1-3; possibly TRBD1 for D (6 bases). Germline lookup yields CDR1 LNHNV and CDR2 YYDKDF (reference sequence). V dropped 4 bases and J dropped 4 bases, with 14 bases sitting between them. The CDR3 covers 15 residues. DNA for the CDR3: TGTGCCACCAGCAACGAGCAGGGGTACGGAAACACCATATATTTT. This gives the protein CATSNEQGYGNTIYF.

This clone was found a few times. The chain joins TRBV30 to TRBJ2-6; a weak D match, TRBD2 (6 bases). Germline CDR1 and CDR2: GTSNPN and SVGIG (reference sequence). With 5 bases removed from V and 0 bases from J, the gap between germline ends came to 14 bases. The CDR3 totals 16 residues. CDR3 coding DNA: TGTGCCTGGTCGCTGGGGGGAGTCTCTGGGGCCAACGTCCTGACTTTC. Its protein product is CAWSLGGVSGANVLTF.

The chain links TRBV4-3 to TRBJ2-2; TRBD1 agrees at 9 bases. After removal of 3 bases from V and 5 bases from J, the junction contained 7 bases not matched to a gene. The CDR3 covers 16 residues. Per the germline V gene, CDR1 is LGHNA and CDR2 is YSLEER. The CDR3 DNA follows: TGCGCCAGCAGCCACAACAGGGGGCCGTGGACCGGGGAGCTGTTTTTT. Translated, it gives CASSHNRGPWTGELFF.

V usage is TRBV28 and J usage is TRBJ1-1; D ambiguous. CDR1 is MDHEN, CDR2 SYDVKM, per germline. V was clipped by 2 bases and J by 1 base, with 8 bases between them. The CDR3 is 14 amino acids. Here the CDR3 DNA reads TGTGCCAGCAGTTTAGTCCTAAGGAACACTGAAGCTTTCTTT. This sequence encodes CASSLVLRNTEAFF.

The genes are TRBV4-1 and TRBJ2-2; D may be TRBD1 (5 bases). This CDR3 has 15 residues. The V and J ends lost 0 bases and 1 base respectively, with 6 bases between them. From germline, CDR1 is MGHRA and CDR2 YSYEKL. The CDR3 here is CASSQDGQNTGELFF. The CDR3 region has the DNA TGCGCCAGCAGCCAAGATGGACAGAACACCGGGGAGCTGTTTTTT.

The gene calls are TRBV7-8 and TRBJ1-3; no definite D call. This CDR3 has 12 residues. V was pared by 5 bases and J by 16 bases, with 18 bases between. The germline gives CDR1 SGHVS, CDR2 FQNEAQ. CDR3 sequence: CASSPRSPISYF. Written as DNA, the CDR3 is TGTGCCAGCAGCCCCCGGTCCCCGATCTCGTATTTT.

The chain is built from TRBV2 and TRBJ1-5, with TRBD1 as a possible D gene (5 bases). Germline values: CDR1 SNHLY, CDR2 FYNNEI. The CDR3 is 15 amino acids. Trimming removed 6 bases from V and 5 bases from J, with 17 bases in between. The CDR3 loop reads CASRGRTTGYQPQHF. DNA for the CDR3: TGTGCCAGCAGAGGACGGACAACTGGGTATCAGCCCCAGCATTTT.

This chain joins TRBV4-2 and TRBJ1-5; no clear D gene. This CDR3 has 12 residues. Germline V CDR1 and CDR2: LGHNA, YNFKEQ. Trimming shortened V by 0 bases and J by 7 bases, and 4 bases separated the two germline ends. The CDR3, as DNA: TGTGCCAGCAGCCAAGATGGGCAGCCCCAGCATTTT. Translation: CASSQDGQPQHF.

V usage is TRBV19 and J usage is TRBJ2-1; 8 positions match TRBD1. The germline V gene has CDR1 LNHDA and CDR2 SQIVND (reference sequence). The CDR3 runs 15 residues. Losses at the gene ends were 3 bases for V and 3 bases for J; bases not matched to a gene: 4. CDR3 loop: CASSMDRVIYNEQFF. In DNA, the CDR3 is TGTGCCAGTAGTATGGACAGGGTAATCTACAATGAGCAGTTCTTC.

V is TRBV28 and J is TRBJ2-3; no definite D call. The CDR3 length is 13 residues. Germline CDR1 and CDR2: MDHEN and SYDVKM. V lost 5 bases to trimming and J lost 3 bases, with 9 bases between them. The CDR3 nucleotides read TGTGCCAGCAGTCCCCCGTCGACAGATACGCAGTATTTT. Translating gives CASSPPSTDTQYF.

The chain has TRBV4-2 and TRBJ1-4, with D perhaps matching TRBD1 (5 bases). Germline values: CDR1 LGHNA, CDR2 YNFKEQ. V shed 2 bases and J shed 5 bases, with 15 bases lying between them. The CDR3 has 16 residues. This CDR3 reads CASSQKFRVHNEKLFF. For the CDR3, the DNA is TGTGCCAGCAGCCAAAAATTCAGGGTTCACAATGAAAAACTGTTTTTT.

This chain links TRBV28 with TRBJ1-2, with D maybe TRBD1 (6 bases). The CDR3 runs 14 residues. The ends were cut back, 4 bases at V and 4 bases at J, with 13 bases in the middle. The germline CDR1 and CDR2 sequences are MDHEN and SYDVKM. The CDR3, as DNA: TGTGCCAGCAGTTACAGGGCCTGGGGCTATGGCTACACCTTC. Protein product: CASSYRAWGYGYTF.

This chain connects TRBV4-2 to TRBJ1-2; 10 positions match TRBD1. This CDR3 comprises 14 residues. Trimming cost V 0 bases and J 8 bases; bases outside gene matches: 3. Per germline, CDR1 LGHNA and CDR2 YNFKEQ. In DNA form, the CDR3 reads TGTGCCAGCAGCCAAGAGGGACAGGGGTCCGGCTACACCTTC. Its protein is CASSQEGQGSGYTF.

The rearrangement links TRBV30 to TRBJ2-5; either TRBD1 or TRBD2 may fit D (6 bases each). Trimming cost V 3 bases and J 6 bases, with 14 bases left between them. Germline CDR1 GTSNPN, CDR2 SVGIG (reference sequence). CDR3 size: 13 residues. CDR3 protein: CAWSRGREKTQYF. The CDR3 bases are TGTGCCTGGAGCCGGGGGCGCGAAAAGACCCAGTACTTC. Full variable domain (rest looked up from reference TRBV30 and TRBJ2-5): SQTIHQWPATLVQPVGSPLSLECTVEGTSNPNLYWYRQAAGRGLQLLFYSVGIGQISSEVPQNLSASRPQDRQFILSSKKLLLSDSGFYLCAWSRGREKTQYFGPGTRLLVL.

The V call is TRBV28, the J call TRBJ2-7; TRBD2 matches at 11 bases. The trim removed 1 base at V and 2 bases at J, leaving 4 bases unmatched. There are 16 residues in the CDR3. Germline V gives CDR1 MDHEN, CDR2 SYDVKM. The CDR3 is CASSLSSGGYTYEQYF. CDR3 DNA sequence: TGTGCCAGCAGTTTATCTAGCGGGGGGTATACCTACGAGCAGTACTTC.

The gene calls are TRBV2 and TRBJ1-2; 7 bases match TRBD1. J gave up 7 bases and V 4 bases, and 9 bases lay outside the gene matches. This CDR3 comprises 14 residues. CDR1 and CDR2 (germline): SNHLY, FYNNEI. CDR3 coding DNA: TGTGCCAGCAGTGTAGAGGGGGCGGCGGGTGGCTACACCTTC. Translation gives CASSVEGAAGGYTF.

DNA for the CDR3: TGTGCCAGTAGTATGGGGTTTCGCACTACCTACAATGAGCAGTTCTTC. This encodes CASSMGFRTTYNEQFF. The V gene is TRBV19, the J gene TRBJ2-1, with no clear D. Trimming shortened V by 3 bases and J by 2 bases, and 14 bases separated the two germline ends. The CDR3 is 16 residues long. The germline V gene encodes CDR1 LNHDA and CDR2 SQIVND (reference sequence).

This chain joins TRBV2 and TRBJ1-1; perhaps TRBD1 as D (5 bases). The germline gives CDR1 SNHLY, CDR2 FYNNEI. The CDR3 length is 13 residues. The V end was cut by 8 bases, the J end by 5 bases, with 15 bases between. The CDR3 reads CASSQARGTEAFF. The CDR3 bases are TGTGCCAGCTCACAGGCCCGGGGGACTGAAGCTTTCTTT.

This rearrangement joins TRBV15 to TRBJ2-3, with no clear D. The V end was cut by 0 bases, the J end by 5 bases, with 9 bases between. CDR3 length: 14 residues. Germline V CDR1 and CDR2: LNHNV, YYDKDF (reference sequence). The CDR3 nucleotides are TGTGCCACCAGCAGAGATCCCCTAGGAGATACGCAGTATTTT. As protein: CATSRDPLGDTQYF.